This T cell receptor beta chain originates from a study of T-cell reconstitution after alpha-beta-depleted transplantation in children. Study-wide results and limits: About two months after transplant, alpha-beta T cells reportedly came from several hundred expanded graft clones. TCRbeta diversity was high at day 60 in some patients (a result of surviving recipient T cells and thymic progenitors). The authors attributed T-cell counts and diversity one year after transplant mostly to newly produced T cells.

There are a few counts of this clonotype. What it recognizes is unknown. Preparation of the TCRbeta library used unique molecular identifiers. MiXCR, applied by TCRdb to the PCR reads, yields one record per CDR3 protein. Here the sample spans roughly 100,000 distinct CDR3 sequences, about 5.6% being singletons. This CDR3 spans 15 amino acids. The V end lost 3 bases, the J end lost 7 bases, and 16 bases lay between the germline ends. Germline V CDR1 and CDR2: SNHLY, FYNNEI. This chain connects TRBV2 to TRBJ1-5; D remains unclear. This clonotype was obtained from a female patient aged 2 to 10 who had a stem cell transplant for Fanconi anemia, so the T cells may come from the graft donor. Sample: PBMCs, mostly from graft donor cells, taken 60 days after TCRalphabeta/CD19-depleted stem cell transplant. The CDR3 DNA follows: TGTGCCAGCAGTGAGGTGGCCCGGAATGGGCAGCCCCAGCATTTT. Translating it yields CASSEVARNGQPQHF.